The 17 T cell receptor beta chains given below trace back to one sample, sequenced in a study of identical twins. TCRdb passed the 5' RACE reads through MiXCR, listing each CDR3 protein once. The sample has about 730,000 distinct CDR3 sequences; 20% to 25% are singletons. These data were also filed under a second study, of T cells expressing NK-cell markers.

Specimen: PBMCs. The origin of the receptors is a young woman in good health.

The chain carries TRBV7-9 and TRBJ2-5; D uncertain. The CDR3 sequence is 11 residues long. The V end was cut by 8 bases, the J end by 8 bases, with 12 bases between. From germline, CDR1 is SEHNR and CDR2 FQNEAQ (reference sequence). In DNA form, the CDR3 reads TGTGCCAGCCGAGCTATGTCAACCCAGTACTTC. Translating it yields CASRAMSTQYF.

The rearrangement links TRBV4-2 to TRBJ2-1, with 13 bases lining up with TRBD2. J gave up 1 base and V 6 bases, and 12 bases lay outside the gene matches. This CDR3 contains 19 residues. CDR1 and CDR2 from the germline V gene are LGHNA and YNFKEQ. Here the CDR3 reads CASSHGLAGVGRSYNEQFF. In nucleotides, the CDR3 is TGTGCCAGCAGTCACGGACTAGCGGGAGTGGGTAGGTCCTACAATGAGCAGTTCTTC.

At least ten counts were recorded for this clonotype. The rearrangement links TRBV7-9 to TRBJ1-1; D possibly corresponds to TRBD1 (5 bases). Germline assignment: CDR1 SEHNR and CDR2 FQNEAQ (reference sequence). V dropped 3 bases and J dropped 3 bases, with 8 bases sitting between them. The CDR3 extends over 13 amino acids. The chain's CDR3 is CASSFLGHTEAFF. The DNA for the CDR3 is TGTGCCAGCAGCTTCTTGGGGCACACTGAAGCTTTCTTT.

This chain joins TRBV5-1 and TRBJ2-7, with D perhaps matching TRBD1 (6 bases). V was trimmed by 0 bases and J by 2 bases, leaving 12 bases between them. CDR3 length: 15 residues. Per the germline V gene, CDR1 is SGHRS and CDR2 is YFSETQ. CDR3 bases: TGCGCCAGCAGCTTGGGCCCGGGACACCCCTACGAGCAGTACTTC. It encodes CASSLGPGHPYEQYF.

The J gene is TRBJ2-3, the V gene TRBV9, with 10 bases lining up with TRBD2. Germline V gives CDR1 SGDLS, CDR2 YYNGEE. CDR3 size: 16 residues. V shed 0 bases and J 7 bases; nucleotides not matched to a gene: 8. The CDR3 DNA reads TGTGCCAGCAGCGTAGGCCCAGCGGGGGGGCCGAATACGCAGTATTTT. It translates to CASSVGPAGGPNTQYF. The whole variable domain, remainder taken from reference TRBV9 and TRBJ2-3, is DSGVTQTPKHLITATGQRVTLRCSPRSGDLSVYWYQQSLDQGLQFLIQYYNGEERAKGNILERFSAQQFPDLHSELNLSSLELGDSALYFCASSVGPAGGPNTQYFGPGTRLTVL.

This clonotype was picked up a small number of times. CDR3 coding DNA: TGCAGTGCTAGAGGCGCAGGGGGTCCCCTTACTGAAGCTTTCTTT. Protein product: CSARGAGGPLTEAFF. The chain links TRBV20-1 to TRBJ1-1, with 7 bases identical to TRBD1. The CDR3 runs 15 residues. V was pared by 1 base and J by 5 bases, with 10 bases of the junction left unmatched. Germline V lookup: CDR1 DFQATT, CDR2 SNEGSKA (reference sequence).

This chain joins TRBV12-3 or TRBV12-4 and TRBJ2-3, with 9 bases fitting TRBD2. The CDR3 loop spans 17 amino acids. Trimming at V came to 6 bases and at J to 6 bases, leaving 16 bases not matched to a gene. CDR3 amino acids: CASRTLRGGRALDTQYF. In DNA, the CDR3 is TGTGCCAGCAGGACTTTAAGAGGCGGGAGGGCCTTGGATACGCAGTATTTT.

This clonotype has at least ten counts. The V call is TRBV4-2, the J call TRBJ2-2, with 13 bases aligning to TRBD2. This CDR3 has 17 amino acids. Germline V CDR1 and CDR2: LGHNA, YNFKEQ. Trimming removed 2 bases from V and 5 bases from J; junction bases left unmatched: 5. The chain's CDR3 is CASSQPGTSGVTGELFF. In DNA, the CDR3 is TGTGCCAGCAGCCAACCTGGGACTAGCGGGGTTACCGGGGAGCTGTTTTTT.

The V and J genes are TRBV12-3 or TRBV12-4 and TRBJ1-1; D gene uncertain. This CDR3 contains 14 residues. V gave up 8 bases and J gave up 0 bases, with 13 bases separating them. The DNA of the CDR3 is TGTGCCAGCGGGATGGGTCTAATGAACACTGAAGCTTTCTTT. This sequence encodes CASGMGLMNTEAFF.

This clonotype was counted a few times. V usage is TRBV11-2 and J usage is TRBJ2-1, with no clear D. CDR1 SGHAT and CDR2 FQNNGV come from the germline V gene. CDR3 length equals 15 residues. Trimming left V 5 bases short and J 0 bases short, with 11 bases between. CDR3 coding DNA: TGTGCCAGCAGCCCGATCCTGAACTCCTACAATGAGCAGTTCTTC. Translating gives CASSPILNSYNEQFF.

The rearrangement uses TRBV20-1 and TRBJ2-7; 9 bases are shared with TRBD1. This CDR3 region has 14 residues. V was pared by 3 bases and J by 6 bases, with 9 bases of the junction left unmatched. Germline V CDR1 and CDR2: DFQATT, SNEGSKA (reference sequence). The CDR3 region has the DNA TGCAGTGCTAGTTTGGGGACAGGGTCCGTCGAGCAGTACTTC. Residues: CSASLGTGSVEQYF.

This clonotype has only a few counts. The V gene is TRBV20-1, the J gene TRBJ2-2; the match to TRBD2 covers 8 bases. V was pared by 6 bases and J by 4 bases, with 10 bases of the junction left unmatched. Per the germline V gene, CDR1 is DFQATT and CDR2 is SNEGSKA (reference sequence). The CDR3 runs to 15 residues. Here the CDR3 reads CSAGAGEGITGELFF. In nucleotides, the CDR3 is TGCAGTGCAGGAGCGGGAGAAGGGATCACCGGGGAGCTGTTTTTT.

In its sample, this clonotype was seen a few times. One junction end does not reproduce the germline sequence, and a read error may be involved. The chain has TRBV5-6 and TRBJ2-1; D may correspond to TRBD1 or TRBD2 (5 bases each). This CDR3 is built from 12 residues. Germline assignment: CDR1 SGHDT and CDR2 YYEEEE. This CDR3 is CASSQFGTRGVF. CDR3 in DNA: TGTGCCAGCAGTCAGTTCGGGACCAGAGGTGTCTTC.

The chain recombines TRBV20-1 with TRBJ1-5; maybe TRBD1 (5 bases). This CDR3 has 15 residues. The V end lost 1 base, the J end lost 1 base, and 11 bases lay between the germline ends. Germline values: CDR1 DFQATT, CDR2 SNEGSKA (reference sequence). For the CDR3, the DNA is TGCAGTGCTAGAGGCGGGGGGATGAGCAATCAGCCCCAGCATTTT. Its translation: CSARGGGMSNQPQHF.

The sample holds a few counts of this clonotype. V and J are TRBV20-1 and TRBJ2-1; D remains unclear. The CDR3 loop spans 11 amino acids. The V gene lost 7 bases and the J gene lost 12 bases, with 16 bases spanning the gap. CDR1 DFQATT and CDR2 SNEGSKA come from the germline V gene (reference sequence). The CDR3 DNA reads TGCAGTGGACCTACCGGGTTTGGGCAGTTCTTC. This encodes CSGPTGFGQFF.

The V gene is TRBV15, the J gene TRBJ2-5; 11 bases are shared with TRBD2. CDR1 is LNHNV and CDR2 is YYDKDF in the germline V gene (reference sequence). The CDR3 is 16 residues long. V was pared by 3 bases and J by 2 bases, with 5 bases of the junction left unmatched. The CDR3 nucleotides are TGTGCCACCAGCAGGCCTATAGCGGGAGGGCAAGAGACCCAGTACTTC. Encoded protein: CATSRPIAGGQETQYF.

V gene TRBV7-9 combines with J gene TRBJ2-7, with 9 nucleotides matching TRBD1. Germline V gives CDR1 SEHNR, CDR2 FQNEAQ (reference sequence). The CDR3 is 14 residues long. The V gene end was trimmed by 5 bases and the J gene end by 5 bases; junction bases not matched to a gene: 7. The CDR3 loop reads CASSLRDRVHEQYF. CDR3 bases: TGTGCCAGCAGCCTCCGGGACAGGGTCCACGAGCAGTACTTC.